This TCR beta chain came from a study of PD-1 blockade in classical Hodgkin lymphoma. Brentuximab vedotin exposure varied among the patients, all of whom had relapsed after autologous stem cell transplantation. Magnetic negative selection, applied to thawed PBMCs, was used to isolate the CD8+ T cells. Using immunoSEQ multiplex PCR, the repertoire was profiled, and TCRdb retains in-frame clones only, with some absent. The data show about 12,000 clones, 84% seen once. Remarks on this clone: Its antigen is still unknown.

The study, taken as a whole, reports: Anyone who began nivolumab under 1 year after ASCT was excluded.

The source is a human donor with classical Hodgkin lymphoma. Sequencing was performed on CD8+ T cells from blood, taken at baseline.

This CDR3 is CASSSGVREQYF. Here the CDR3 DNA reads TGTGCCAGCAGCTCCGGCGTTCGGGAGCAGTACTTC. This chain links TRBV13 with TRBJ2-5; maybe TRBD2 (6 bases). Germline V CDR1 and CDR2: PRHDT, FYEKMQ (reference sequence). V lost 4 bases and J 11 bases, leaving 14 bases between the germline ends. The CDR3 has 12 amino acids.